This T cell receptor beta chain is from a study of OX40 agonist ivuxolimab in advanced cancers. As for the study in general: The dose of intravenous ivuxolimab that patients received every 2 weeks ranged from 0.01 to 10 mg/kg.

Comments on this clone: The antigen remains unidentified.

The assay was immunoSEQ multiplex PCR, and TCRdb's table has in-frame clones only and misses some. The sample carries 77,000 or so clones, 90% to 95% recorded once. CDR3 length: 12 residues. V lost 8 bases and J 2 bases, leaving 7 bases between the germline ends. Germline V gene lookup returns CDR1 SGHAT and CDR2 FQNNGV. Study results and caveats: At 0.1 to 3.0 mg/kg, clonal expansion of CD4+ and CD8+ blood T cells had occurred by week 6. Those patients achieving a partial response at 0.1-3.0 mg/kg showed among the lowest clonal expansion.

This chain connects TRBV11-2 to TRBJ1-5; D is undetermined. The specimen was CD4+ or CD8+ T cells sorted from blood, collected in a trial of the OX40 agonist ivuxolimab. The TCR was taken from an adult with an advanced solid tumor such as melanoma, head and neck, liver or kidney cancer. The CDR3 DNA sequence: TGTGCCAGCCTCGAGGGCAATCAGCCCCAGCATTTT. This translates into CASLEGNQPQHF.